This T cell receptor beta chain originates from a study of blood T cell repertoires in COVID-19. Overall study context: COVID-19 samples, acute and convalescent, were from the United States, Italy and Spain. Nucleic acid was either cDNA or gDNA, and it came from T cells, B-cell-depleted T cells, or PBMCs.

How the authors handled the data: The assay estimated nucleated cells by amplifying reference gene primers. Sequencing used immunoSEQ multiplex PCR; TCRdb keeps in-frame clones, though not all of them. D and trimming come from the DNA, and the V and J calls and clone size come from that table. The sample holds some 240,000 clones, about 79% seen once. CDR3 length: 20 residues. Source material: peripheral blood. This rearrangement joins TRBV21-1 to TRBJ2-7; the D segment call TRBD2 is taken from the table without a DNA check. TRBV21-1 is recorded as a pseudogene. The receptor comes from a woman aged 40-49 years who had recovered from COVID-19. For the CDR3, the DNA is TGTGCCAGCAGCAAAAAAGCCGACTCCTTCCGGGTTAAGGCCTACTACGAGCAGTACTTC. It codes for CASSKKADSFRVKAYYEQYF.